This T cell receptor (beta chain) was documented in a study of blood T cell repertoires in COVID-19 (dated by TCRdb to about 2020). About the full investigation: The collaborator samples originated in the United States, Italy and Spain and spanned the acute and convalescent phases of COVID-19. The dataset comprised deeply sampled blood TCRbeta repertoires from subjects exposed to, actively infected with, or recovered from COVID-19. A de-identified subject ID, COVID-19 status, age in years and sex were almost always included in the sample metadata. The prospective study material was composed of cDNA or gDNA derived from T cells, B-cell-depleted T cells, or PBMCs. A freely available public database, intended as a resource for researchers studying the immune response to SARS-CoV-2, is where the repertoires were released. Where available, HLA class I and class II types were taken from metadata supplied by the sample provider and were not determined by assay-based typing. The samples were drawn from the first 160 participants of the ongoing ImmuneRACE study and from 950 to 1,500 subjects provided by 6 global collaborators.

TCRbeta CDR3 regions were amplified from genomic DNA using the immunoSEQ Assay, a bias-controlled multiplex PCR. Under the source paper's analysis protocol: The number of nucleated cells in each sample was estimated from the amplification of reference gene primers within the assay. To quantify the absolute abundance of each unique TCRbeta CDR3 rearrangement, sequence reads were collapsed and filtered. For each sample, productive Simpson clonality was calculated as the square root of Simpson's diversity index over productive rearrangements. Sourced from immuneACCESS, this table was stored by TCRdb with only in-frame sequences that have V and J called. A share of the clones is absent; for the studies checked, an unresolved V gene accounts for under half, and the remainder has no known explanation. V and J calls plus clone size are reproduced from that table; the DNA served to infer D and trimming. The sample yields 200,000 to 300,000 clones; around nine tenths were counted once. Over 4% of the sample rests with the top ten.

From V the trimming removes 3 bases and from J it removes 2 bases, while the gene matches leave 2 bases of the junction unaccounted for. The germline V gene provides CDR1 SGHTA and CDR2 FQGNSA. Reading from cysteine to phenylalanine, the CDR3 counts 15 amino acids. The read is trimmed to its CDR3 DNA, 45 bases read in frame from base 1. Participants in the prospective study were enrolled through a virtual design, were aged roughly 18 to 100 years, and lived in approximately 25 United States geographic areas. To assign participants to cohorts, the prospective study relied on clinical history that participants themselves reported in a screening survey and a study questionnaire. Recovered participants in ImmuneRACE Cohort 3 were defined as having two consecutive negative NP/OP PCR tests, clearance from a healthcare professional, or resolution of symptoms. In the prospective study, mobile phlebotomists collected whole blood, serum and a nasopharyngeal or oropharyngeal swab from each participant. Prospective study participants could optionally give additional blood draws and questionnaires over an approximately 2-month period. Blood samples from the prospective study were shipped frozen or at room temperature prior to DNA extraction.

Broad study findings and their caveats: The quantity of clinical and demographic metadata differed by source and by participant and was supplied without curation.

Details on this clone: Its antigen remains undetermined. Within one base of it there is no much larger clone, and no base qualities were kept.

Sequenced material: PBMCs or T cells enriched from blood (not recorded which). The V and J segments used are TRBV7-2 and TRBJ1-1; a stretch of 11 junction bases matches TRBD1. The TCR was taken from a woman in her 30s who had recovered from COVID-19. The CDR3 sequence is CASSFGTGGNTEAFF. Read as DNA, the sequence is TGTGCCAGCAGCTTCGGGACAGGGGGTAACACTGAAGCTTTCTTT.